This T cell receptor (beta chain) was captured in a study of cytomegalovirus exposure and HLA in healthy donors. The PCR made use of 60 Vbeta and 13 Jbeta primers. Some clones are missing from TCRdb's copy, which holds only in-frame ones; the method was immunoSEQ multiplex PCR. The sample yields about 83,000 clones, roughly 76% seen once. Trimming shortened V by 0 bases and J by 4 bases, and 4 bases separated the two germline ends. The germline V gene has CDR1 MNHNS and CDR2 SASEGT. This CDR3 contains 13 residues. The sequence was obtained from a woman under 40 in good health and CMV-seronegative. The genes are TRBV6-1 and TRBJ1-3; no clear D gene. The sample consisted of PBMCs. This chain's CDR3 is CASSEALGNTIYF. In DNA, the CDR3 is TGTGCCAGCAGTGAAGCGTTAGGAAACACCATATATTTT.